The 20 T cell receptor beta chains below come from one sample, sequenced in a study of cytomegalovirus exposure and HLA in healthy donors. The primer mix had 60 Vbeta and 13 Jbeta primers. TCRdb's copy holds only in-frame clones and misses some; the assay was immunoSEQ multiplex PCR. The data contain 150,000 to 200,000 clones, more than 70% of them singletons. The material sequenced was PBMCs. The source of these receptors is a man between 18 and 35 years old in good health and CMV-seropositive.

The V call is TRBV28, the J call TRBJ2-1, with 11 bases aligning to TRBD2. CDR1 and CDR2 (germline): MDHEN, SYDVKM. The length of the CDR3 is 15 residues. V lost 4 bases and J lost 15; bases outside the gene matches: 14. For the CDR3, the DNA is TGTGCCAGCAGTTCTGTAGCGGGAGGGAAAATGTGGTCGTTCTTC. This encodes CASSSVAGGKMWSFF.

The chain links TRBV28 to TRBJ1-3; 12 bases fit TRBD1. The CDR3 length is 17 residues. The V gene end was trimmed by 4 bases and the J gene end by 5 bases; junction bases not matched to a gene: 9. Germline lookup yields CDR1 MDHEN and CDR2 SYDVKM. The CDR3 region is CASSSGGTGGDRNTIYF. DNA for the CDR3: TGTGCCAGCAGTTCAGGAGGGACAGGGGGCGACCGAAACACCATATATTTT.

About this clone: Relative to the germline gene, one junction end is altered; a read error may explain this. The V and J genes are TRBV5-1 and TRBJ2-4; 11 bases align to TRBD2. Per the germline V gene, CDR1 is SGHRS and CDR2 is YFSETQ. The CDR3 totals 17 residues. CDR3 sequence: CACSGGGSGREGGIQYF. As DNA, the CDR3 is TGCGCCTGCAGCGGCGGTGGTAGCGGGAGGGAAGGCGGCATTCAGTACTTC.

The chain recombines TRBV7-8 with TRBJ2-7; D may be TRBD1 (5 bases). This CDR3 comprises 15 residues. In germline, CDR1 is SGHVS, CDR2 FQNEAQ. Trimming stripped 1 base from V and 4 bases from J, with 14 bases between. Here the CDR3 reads CASSLDEVGAYEQYF. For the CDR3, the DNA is TGTGCCAGCAGCTTAGACGAGGTAGGGGCGTACGAGCAGTACTTC.

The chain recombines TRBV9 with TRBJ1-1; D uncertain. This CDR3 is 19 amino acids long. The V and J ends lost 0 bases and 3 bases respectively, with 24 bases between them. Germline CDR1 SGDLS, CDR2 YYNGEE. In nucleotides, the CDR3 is TGTGCCAGCAGCGTAGAAGTTTCCCCTCGGGGAGGTGGAGACACTGAAGCTTTCTTT. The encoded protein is CASSVEVSPRGGGDTEAFF.

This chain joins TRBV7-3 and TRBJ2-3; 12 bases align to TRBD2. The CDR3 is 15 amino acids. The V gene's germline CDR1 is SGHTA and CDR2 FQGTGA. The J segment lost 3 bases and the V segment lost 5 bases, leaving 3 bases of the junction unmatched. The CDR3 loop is CASSIGTSGTDTQYF. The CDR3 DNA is TGTGCCAGCAGCATTGGGACTAGCGGGACAGATACGCAGTATTTT. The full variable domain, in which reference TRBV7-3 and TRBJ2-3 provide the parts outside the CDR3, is GAGVSQTPSNKVTEKGKYVELRCDPISGHTALYWYRQSLGQGPEFLIYFQGTGAADDSGLPNDRFFAVRPEGSVSTLKIQRTERGDSAVYLCASSIGTSGTDTQYFGPGTRLTVL.

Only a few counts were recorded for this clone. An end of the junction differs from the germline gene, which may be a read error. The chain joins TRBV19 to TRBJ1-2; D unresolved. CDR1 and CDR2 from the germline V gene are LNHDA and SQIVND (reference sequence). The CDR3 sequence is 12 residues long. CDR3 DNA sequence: TGTGCCAGCAGTAATCTCGGGTATGGCTACACCTTC. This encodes CASSNLGYGYTF.

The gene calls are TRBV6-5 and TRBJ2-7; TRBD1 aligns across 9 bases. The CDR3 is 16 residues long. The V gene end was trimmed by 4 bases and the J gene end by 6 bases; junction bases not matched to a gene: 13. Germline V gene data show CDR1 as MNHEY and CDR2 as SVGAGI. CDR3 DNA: TGTGCCAGCAGTTTGTTTTCGGGACAGGGTCTTCGCGAGCAGTACTTC. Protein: CASSLFSGQGLREQYF.

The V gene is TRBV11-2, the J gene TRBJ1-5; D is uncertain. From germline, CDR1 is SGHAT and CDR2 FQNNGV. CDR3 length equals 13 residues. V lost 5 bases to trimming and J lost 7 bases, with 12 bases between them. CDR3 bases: TGTGCCAGCAGCCTACGTTCCTGGCAGCCCCAGCATTTT. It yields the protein CASSLRSWQPQHF.

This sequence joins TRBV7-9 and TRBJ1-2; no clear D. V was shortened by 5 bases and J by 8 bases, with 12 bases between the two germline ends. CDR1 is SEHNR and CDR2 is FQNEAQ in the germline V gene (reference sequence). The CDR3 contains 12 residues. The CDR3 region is CASSPPARGYTF. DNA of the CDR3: TGTGCCAGCAGCCCCCCGGCCAGGGGCTACACCTTC.

The CDR3 protein is CASATSQAVNTEAFF. CDR3 nucleotide sequence: TGTGCCAGCGCAACTTCACAGGCAGTGAACACTGAAGCTTTCTTT. The chain links TRBV6-6 to TRBJ1-1; the D gene is possibly TRBD1 (5 bases). CDR1 is MNHNY and CDR2 is SVGAGI in the germline V gene (reference sequence). V lost 8 bases to trimming and J lost 0 bases, with 16 bases between them. CDR3 length: 15 residues.

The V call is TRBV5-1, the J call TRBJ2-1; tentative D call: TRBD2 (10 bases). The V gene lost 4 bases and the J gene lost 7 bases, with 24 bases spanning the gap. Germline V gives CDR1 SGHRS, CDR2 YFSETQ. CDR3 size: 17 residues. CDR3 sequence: CASSNRGRLAGVNEQFF. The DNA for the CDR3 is TGCGCCAGCAGCAACAGGGGGCGGCTAGCGGGAGTGAATGAGCAGTTCTTC.

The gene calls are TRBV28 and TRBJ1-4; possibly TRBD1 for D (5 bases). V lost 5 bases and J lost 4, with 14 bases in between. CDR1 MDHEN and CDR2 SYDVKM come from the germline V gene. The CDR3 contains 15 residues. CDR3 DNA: TGTGCCAGCAGTAGGCCCGGGGGGGGTAATGAAAAACTGTTTTTT. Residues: CASSRPGGGNEKLFF.

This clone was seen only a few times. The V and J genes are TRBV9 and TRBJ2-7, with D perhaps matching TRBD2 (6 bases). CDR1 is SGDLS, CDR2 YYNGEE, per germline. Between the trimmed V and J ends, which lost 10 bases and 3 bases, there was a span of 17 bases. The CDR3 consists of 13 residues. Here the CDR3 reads CAVRFGGGYEQYF. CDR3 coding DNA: TGTGCCGTACGTTTTGGGGGAGGCTACGAGCAGTACTTC.

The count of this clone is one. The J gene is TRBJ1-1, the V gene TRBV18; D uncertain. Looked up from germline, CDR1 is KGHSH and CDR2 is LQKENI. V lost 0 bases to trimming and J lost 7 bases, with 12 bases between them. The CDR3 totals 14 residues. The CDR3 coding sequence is TGTGCCAGCTCACCACCTCCCCACTTGGTTGAAGCTTTCTTT. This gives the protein CASSPPPHLVEAFF.

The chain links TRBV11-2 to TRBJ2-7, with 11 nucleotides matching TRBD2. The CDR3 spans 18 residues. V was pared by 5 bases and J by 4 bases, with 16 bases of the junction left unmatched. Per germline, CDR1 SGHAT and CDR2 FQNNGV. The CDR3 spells CASSRGVGTSGRRYEQYF. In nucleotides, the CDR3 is TGTGCCAGCAGCCGGGGGGTGGGCACTAGCGGGAGAAGGTACGAGCAGTACTTC.

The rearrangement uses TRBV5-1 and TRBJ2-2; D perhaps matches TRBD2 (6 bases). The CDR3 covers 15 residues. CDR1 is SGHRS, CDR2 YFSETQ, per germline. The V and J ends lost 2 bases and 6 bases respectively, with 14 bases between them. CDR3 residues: CASSFEAGSPGELFF. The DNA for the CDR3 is TGCGCCAGCAGCTTTGAGGCCGGGAGTCCCGGGGAGCTGTTTTTT.

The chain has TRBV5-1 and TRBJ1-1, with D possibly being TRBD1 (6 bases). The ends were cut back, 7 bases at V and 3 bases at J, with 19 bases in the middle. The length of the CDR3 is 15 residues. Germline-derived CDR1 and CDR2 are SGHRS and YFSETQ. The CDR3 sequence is CASSLKGVLDTEAFF. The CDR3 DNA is TGCGCCAGCTCCTTAAAGGGGGTTTTGGACACTGAAGCTTTCTTT.

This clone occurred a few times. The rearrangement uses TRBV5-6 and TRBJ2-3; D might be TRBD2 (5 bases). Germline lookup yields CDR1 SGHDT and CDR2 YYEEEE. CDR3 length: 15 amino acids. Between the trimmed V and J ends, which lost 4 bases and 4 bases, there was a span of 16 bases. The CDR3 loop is CASSTGPLRADTQYF. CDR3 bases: TGTGCCAGCAGCACGGGCCCCTTGAGGGCAGATACGCAGTATTTT.

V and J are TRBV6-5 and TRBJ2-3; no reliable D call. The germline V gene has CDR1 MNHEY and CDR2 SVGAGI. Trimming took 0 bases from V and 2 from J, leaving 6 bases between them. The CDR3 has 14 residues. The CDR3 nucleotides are TGTGCCAGCAGTTACTCGACACCCACAGATACGCAGTATTTT. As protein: CASSYSTPTDTQYF.